A single sample gave rise to the 8 T cell receptor beta chains below, sequenced in a study of blood T cell repertoires in COVID-19. The table came from immunoSEQ multiplex PCR; TCRdb's copy has only in-frame clones and leaves some out. The sample has 70,000 or so clones, about 68% seen once; the top ten hold 35%. The sequenced sample consisted of peripheral blood. The receptors shown here come from a woman in her 70s with acute or convalescent COVID-19.

The chain has TRBV7-3 and TRBJ2-1; 9 positions agree with TRBD2. Trimming at V came to 6 bases and at J to 7 bases, leaving 10 bases not matched to a gene. Germline V gives CDR1 SGHTA, CDR2 FQGTGA. There are 15 residues in the CDR3. CDR3: CASSRSSGGLNEQFF. As DNA, the CDR3 is TGTGCCAGCAGTCGGAGTAGCGGGGGACTAAATGAGCAGTTCTTC.

This chain joins TRBV6-1 and TRBJ2-7; 9 nucleotides line up with TRBD1. Germline V gene data show CDR1 as MNHNS and CDR2 as SASEGT. Trimming removed 2 bases from V and 6 bases from J; junction bases left unmatched: 8. The CDR3 runs to 15 residues. CDR3 sequence reads: CASSESSGQGLEQYF. The CDR3 DNA is TGTGCCAGCAGTGAATCCTCGGGACAGGGACTCGAGCAGTACTTC.

The chain recombines TRBV19 with TRBJ2-2, with 7 bases identical to TRBD2. The J segment lost 3 bases and the V segment lost 3 bases, leaving 1 base of the junction unmatched. The CDR3 has 14 residues. In germline, CDR1 is LNHDA, CDR2 SQIVND (reference sequence). The CDR3 nucleotides read TGTGCCAGTAGTATGGGGGGGGACACCGGGGAGCTGTTTTTT. This gives the protein CASSMGGDTGELFF.

V and J are TRBV7-8 and TRBJ1-2; weak D call: TRBD1 (5 bases). V lost 6 bases and J 1 base, leaving 9 bases between the germline ends. The CDR3 runs 13 residues. The germline CDR1 and CDR2 sequences are SGHVS and FQNEAQ. The CDR3 DNA reads as TGTGCCAGCAGTACAGACAGTAACTATGGCTACACCTTC. It encodes CASSTDSNYGYTF.

A single count supports this clone. J is TRBJ2-7 and V is TRBV15, with 7 bases identical to TRBD2. The germline V gene has CDR1 LNHNV and CDR2 YYDKDF (reference sequence). J was trimmed by 3 bases and V by 0 bases; bases with no gene match: 5. CDR3 size: 15 residues. The CDR3 region is CATSRDQSGGYEQYF. In DNA form, the CDR3 reads TGTGCCACCAGCAGAGACCAATCGGGGGGCTACGAGCAGTACTTC. The full variable domain, completed using reference TRBV15 and TRBJ2-7, is DAMVIQNPRYQVTQFGKPVTLSCSQTLNHNVMYWYQQKSSQAPKLLFHYYDKDFNNEADTPDNFQSRRPNTSFCFLDIRSPGLGDTAMYLCATSRDQSGGYEQYFGPGTRLTVT.

V is TRBV6-5 and J is TRBJ1-3; 9 bases match TRBD1. V gave up 5 bases and J gave up 4 bases; unmatched junction bases: 3. In germline, CDR1 is MNHEY, CDR2 SVGAGI. The CDR3 is 14 residues long. The CDR3 DNA reads as TGTGCCAGCAGTCGGACAGGGGTGGGAAACACCATATATTTT. Its protein is CASSRTGVGNTIYF.

The chain employs TRBV10-1 and TRBJ1-5, with a tentative D call TRBD1 (6 bases). The CDR3 consists of 16 residues. In germline, CDR1 is WNHNN, CDR2 SYGVQD (reference sequence). V gave up 6 bases and J gave up 7 bases, with 22 bases separating them. As DNA, the CDR3 is TGCGCCAGCAGAAACTTAATTAGACAGGCTGTGCAGCCCCAGCATTTT. Protein product: CASRNLIRQAVQPQHF.

The chain recombines TRBV7-8 with TRBJ2-7; D may be TRBD1 (6 bases). Germline loops: CDR1 SGHVS, CDR2 FQNEAQ. V shed 4 bases and J shed 2 bases, with 9 bases lying between them. This CDR3 region has 13 residues. CDR3 nucleotides: TGTGCCAGCAGCTGGGACATAACCTACGAGCAGTACTTC. Encoded protein: CASSWDITYEQYF.